This TCR beta chain was found in a study of shared clonotypes between healthy human individuals. General observations from the study: An effect of sequencing depth on clonotype sharing among donors was expected.

Remarks on this clone: Antigen specificity is unknown.

Profiled with immunoSEQ multiplex PCR; TCRdb holds only in-frame clones, not every one. This sample carries millions of clones, roughly 94% of them seen once, and the ten largest clones take 0.13%. HIV-negative, healthy adults without recent acute infections or vaccinations were the donors. The V and J ends lost 4 bases and 3 bases, in that order; junction bases with no gene match: 7. The CDR3 is 14 amino acids. The germline V gene has CDR1 SGHRS and CDR2 YFSETQ. The chain joins TRBV5-1 to TRBJ2-7; TRBD1 aligns across 7 bases. Sequenced sample: naive CD4+ T cells sorted from blood. Subset noted: CD45RA+ positively selected. This receptor was taken from a man aged 18 to 29 in good health. DNA for the CDR3: TGCGCCAGCAGCAGGCGACAGGGAATCTACGAGCAGTACTTC. Encoded protein: CASSRRQGIYEQYF.